The 27 T cell receptor beta chains below all came from one sample that was sequenced in a study of beta chain features in type 1 diabetes. Investigators reverse transcribed all isolated RNA, so they sequenced expressed TCRB transcripts. Clones were sequenced by immunoSEQ multiplex PCR, and TCRdb holds only the in-frame ones, with some missing. The repertoire holds about 150,000 clones, with 40% to 60% as singletons. The sequenced material came from Tregs from blood. Receptor source: a man aged 18 to 35 in good health.

The gene calls are TRBV7-3 and TRBJ2-7, with TRBD1 as a possible D gene (6 bases). This CDR3 is 13 amino acids long. Trimming took off 0 bases at V and 7 bases at J, with 10 bases between the two ends. CDR1 and CDR2 (germline): SGHTA, FQGTGA. This CDR3 is CASSLTQQGEQYF. CDR3 coding DNA: TGTGCCAGCAGCTTAACGCAACAGGGAGAGCAGTACTTC. The variable domain in full, completed from reference TRBV7-3 and TRBJ2-7, reads GAGVSQTPSNKVTEKGKYVELRCDPISGHTALYWYRQSLGQGPEFLIYFQGTGAADDSGLPNDRFFAVRPEGSVSTLKIQRTERGDSAVYLCASSLTQQGEQYFGPGTRLTVT.

The rearrangement uses TRBV11-2 and TRBJ2-7; no firm D call. The CDR3 is made up of 12 amino acids. Germline CDR1 is SGHAT and CDR2 is FQNNGV. V lost 5 bases and J 3 bases, leaving 8 bases between the germline ends. The CDR3 nucleotides are TGTGCCAGCAGCCGAATAGTCTACGAGCAGTACTTC. Translated, it gives CASSRIVYEQYF.

The chain couples TRBV9 to TRBJ2-5, with TRBD2 identical over 9 bases. Matching the DNA end better, TRBJ2-7 makes the J call doubtful. Germline lookup yields CDR1 SGDLS and CDR2 YYNGEE. The CDR3 sequence is 15 residues long. CDR3: CASSSGLAGVTEQYF. The DNA of the CDR3 is TGTGCCAGCAGCTCGGGACTAGCCGGAGTTACCGAGCAGTACTTC.

The rearrangement joins TRBV28 to TRBJ2-3; 11 bases are shared with TRBD2. V trimming: 1 base; J trimming: 8 bases; junction bases outside the gene matches: 5. This CDR3 has 15 amino acids. Looked up from germline, CDR1 is MDHEN and CDR2 is SYDVKM. The CDR3 coding sequence is TGTGCCAGCAGTTTATCACTAGCGGGGGCAGGTACGCAGTATTTT. This codes for CASSLSLAGAGTQYF. The whole variable domain, remainder taken from reference TRBV28 and TRBJ2-3, is DVKVTQSSRYLVKRTGEKVFLECVQDMDHENMFWYRQDPGLGLRLIYFSYDVKMKEKGDIPEGYSVSREKKERFSLILESASTNQTSMYLCASSLSLAGAGTQYFGPGTRLTVL.

There are a few counts of this clone. The chain uses TRBV10-3 and TRBJ2-6; D may be TRBD1 (6 bases). Trimming left V 6 bases short and J 0 bases short, with 15 bases between. The germline V gene encodes CDR1 ENHRY and CDR2 SYGVKD. The CDR3 has 17 amino acids. The CDR3 DNA reads as TGTGCCATCAGGCCTGACAGGTCCTACTCTGGGGCCAACGTCCTGACTTTC. Residues: CAIRPDRSYSGANVLTF.

The chain uses TRBV28 and TRBJ2-3; 11 bases map to TRBD1. The V segment lost 4 bases and the J segment 1 base; nucleotides outside the gene matches: 4. The length of the CDR3 is 16 residues. Germline V gene lookup returns CDR1 MDHEN and CDR2 SYDVKM. The DNA of the CDR3 is TGTGCCAGCAGTTCACCGGGACAGGGGGGCACAGATACGCAGTATTTT. It yields the protein CASSSPGQGGTDTQYF.

The rearrangement links TRBV5-1 to TRBJ2-7; D is unresolved. The V gene lost 4 bases and the J gene lost 5 bases, with 10 bases spanning the gap. Germline V lookup: CDR1 SGHRS, CDR2 YFSETQ. CDR3 size: 12 residues. CDR3 sequence reads: CASSNILDEQYF. The CDR3 bases are TGCGCCAGCAGCAATATTCTAGACGAGCAGTACTTC.

This clone came up a few times. The chain links TRBV27 to TRBJ2-2; 11 bases agree with TRBD2. This CDR3 is 15 amino acids long. Germline CDR1 and CDR2: MNHEY and SMNVEV (reference sequence). The J segment lost 3 bases and the V segment lost 8 bases, leaving 5 bases of the junction unmatched. The CDR3 loop reads CASLGTSGYTGELFF. CDR3 coding DNA: TGTGCCAGCCTAGGGACTAGCGGATACACCGGGGAGCTGTTTTTT.

The chain's CDR3 is CASSLYRNTIYF. CDR3 sequence (DNA): TGTGCCAGCAGCTTATATCGAAACACCATATATTTT. The J gene is TRBJ1-3, the V gene TRBV7-2, with D uncertain. The CDR3 totals 12 residues. Germline V gene data show CDR1 as SGHTA and CDR2 as FQGNSA. Between the trimmed V and J ends, which lost 2 bases and 5 bases, there was a span of 4 bases.

The count of this clone is one. The chain links TRBV2 to TRBJ2-3; the match to TRBD2 covers 7 bases. The CDR3 spans 12 residues. The trim removed 11 bases at V and 0 bases at J, leaving 2 bases unmatched. Germline-derived CDR1 and CDR2 are SNHLY and FYNNEI. CDR3 sequence reads: CAGGVSTDTQYF. CDR3 nucleotides: TGTGCCGGGGGGGTCAGCACAGATACGCAGTATTTT.

J is TRBJ2-5 and V is TRBV29-1, with TRBD1 matching 7 bases. Germline loops: CDR1 SQVTM, CDR2 ANQGSEA. The CDR3 runs 18 residues. Germline trimming cut 0 bases from V and 3 bases from J; bases unmatched to any gene: 16. The CDR3 loop is CSVEDSRSTTGDKETQYF. The CDR3 DNA follows: TGCAGCGTTGAAGATTCCCGCAGTACTACAGGGGACAAAGAGACCCAGTACTTC.

The rearrangement links TRBV7-8 to TRBJ2-3; D may be TRBD1 (6 bases). This CDR3 spans 14 amino acids. The germline gives CDR1 SGHVS, CDR2 FQNEAQ. Deletions cut 2 bases from V and 7 bases from J, with 13 bases between. CDR3 sequence (DNA): TGTGCCAGCAGCTTATCCACAGGGAGTTATACGCAGTATTTT. Translating gives CASSLSTGSYTQYF.

The J gene is TRBJ1-4, the V gene TRBV28; the D gene is possibly TRBD1 (6 bases). CDR3 size: 16 residues. Germline V lookup: CDR1 MDHEN, CDR2 SYDVKM. Deletions cut 2 bases from V and 8 bases from J, with 18 bases between. The CDR3 loop is CASSLRGLVFQEKLFF. In DNA form, the CDR3 reads TGTGCCAGCAGTTTAAGGGGGTTAGTCTTTCAGGAAAAACTGTTTTTT.

The rearrangement uses TRBV30 and TRBJ2-2; 12 positions agree with TRBD1. V was clipped by 7 bases and J by 4 bases; unmatched bases: 7. The CDR3 is 15 amino acids. CDR1 GTSNPN and CDR2 SVGIG come from the germline V gene (reference sequence). CDR3: CASRDRGLGTGELFF. The DNA of the CDR3 is TGTGCCTCCCGGGACAGGGGGCTAGGCACCGGGGAGCTGTTTTTT.

V usage is TRBV6-1 and J usage is TRBJ2-3, with 7 bases matching TRBD2. Germline V gene sequence: CDR1 MNHNS, CDR2 SASEGT. With V trimmed by 3 bases and J by 1 base, 4 bases remained unmatched. The CDR3 sequence is 15 residues long. DNA of the CDR3: TGTGCCAGCAGTGACTGGGGGGGAGGCACAGATACGCAGTATTTT. Its protein product is CASSDWGGGTDTQYF.

This clone was observed a few times. CDR3 bases: TGTGCCAGCAGTTTGAGAGGCGTTTGGAACACCGGGGAGCTGTTTTTT. Protein: CASSLRGVWNTGELFF. The chain uses TRBV14 and TRBJ2-2; no clear D. The CDR3 is 16 residues long. Trimming cost V 6 bases and J 1 base, with 15 bases left between them. The germline CDR1 and CDR2 sequences are SGHDN and FVKESK.

This clone was found a few times. The chain carries TRBV7-2 and TRBJ2-7; TRBD2 agrees at 11 bases. J was trimmed by 4 bases and V by 6 bases; bases with no gene match: 11. Looked up from germline, CDR1 is SGHTA and CDR2 is FQGNSA. The CDR3 has 16 residues. The CDR3 sequence is CASRLTSGSLGYEQYF. The CDR3 bases are TGTGCCAGCAGATTAACTAGCGGGAGCTTGGGGTACGAGCAGTACTTC.

Only a few counts were recorded for this clone. The V call is TRBV5-1, the J call TRBJ1-3; 9 positions agree with TRBD1. J was trimmed by 4 bases and V by 2 bases; bases with no gene match: 4. The CDR3 has 15 amino acids. CDR1 is SGHRS, CDR2 YFSETQ, per germline. CDR3 nucleotide sequence: TGCGCCAGCAGCTTACAGGGGGCTGGAGGAAACACCATATATTTT. The encoded protein is CASSLQGAGGNTIYF.

The chain has TRBV19 and TRBJ2-3; no reliable D call. V lost 7 bases and J 2 bases, leaving 10 bases between the germline ends. The V gene's germline CDR1 is LNHDA and CDR2 SQIVND (reference sequence). The CDR3 loop spans 13 amino acids. The CDR3 DNA reads as TGTGCCAGTATCTCCCGGTCCACAGATACGCAGTATTTT. It codes for CASISRSTDTQYF.

Only a few counts were recorded for this clone. This sequence joins TRBV28 and TRBJ1-2; D may be TRBD1 (6 bases). The CDR3 has 16 amino acids. Germline CDR1 reads MDHEN; CDR2 reads SYDVKM. Trimming removed 5 bases at V and 8 bases at J, with 24 bases between. This CDR3 reads CASSPAQGYGSRGYTF. DNA for the CDR3: TGTGCCAGCAGTCCGGCACAGGGATATGGAAGTAGAGGCTACACCTTC.

This clone was counted a few times. The rearrangement uses TRBV18 and TRBJ2-1; TRBD2 aligns across 9 bases. CDR3 length equals 17 residues. V lost 3 bases to trimming and J lost 10 bases; unmatched junction nucleotides: 16. CDR1 and CDR2 (germline): KGHSH, LQKENI. CDR3 residues: CASSPPFGGGGAGEQFF. The CDR3 bases are TGTGCCAGCTCACCCCCCTTTGGGGGCGGGGGGGCAGGGGAGCAGTTCTTC.

The chain combines TRBV6-1 with TRBJ2-5; D might be TRBD2 (6 bases). The CDR3 has 14 amino acids. V was clipped by 9 bases and J by 3 bases, with 17 bases between them. Germline V lookup: CDR1 MNHNS, CDR2 SASEGT. The CDR3 DNA reads as TGTGCCAGTAGCCGAGCCCCGGGGGAAGAGACCCAGTACTTC. Protein product: CASSRAPGEETQYF.

This chain uses TRBV5-4 with TRBJ2-7; 8 positions agree with TRBD1. CDR3 length equals 14 residues. V lost 2 bases and J lost 3; bases outside the gene matches: 4. Germline CDR1 SGHNT, CDR2 YYREEE (reference sequence). This CDR3 reads CASSFRQGNYEQYF. CDR3 sequence (DNA): TGTGCCAGCAGCTTTCGACAGGGGAACTACGAGCAGTACTTC.

The table lists this clone with a few counts. One end of the junction does not line up with germline, which may come from a read error. The chain combines TRBV20-1 with TRBJ1-2; D is unresolved. Germline-derived CDR1 and CDR2 are DFQATT and SNEGSKA (reference sequence). The CDR3 contains 11 residues. CDR3 residues: CSARDPNGYTF. The CDR3, as DNA: TGCAGTGCCAGAGACCCCAATGGCTACACCTTC.

V gene TRBV5-1 combines with J gene TRBJ1-2; 7 bases fit TRBD1. CDR3 length: 14 amino acids. Germline loops: CDR1 SGHRS, CDR2 YFSETQ. J lost 4 bases, V lost 4 bases, and 7 bases had no gene match. In DNA form, the CDR3 reads TGCGCCAGCAGCGACAGGACAGGAATCTATGGCTACACCTTC. Translating gives CASSDRTGIYGYTF.

This chain links TRBV5-4 with TRBJ1-1, with 12 bases lining up with TRBD1. The junction had 15 bases not matched to a gene; V was cut back by 4 bases and J by 2 bases. The length of the CDR3 is 19 residues. The germline V gene has CDR1 SGHNT and CDR2 YYREEE (reference sequence). The chain's CDR3 is CASSQGTSGTGGSNTEAFF. CDR3 sequence (DNA): TGTGCCAGCAGCCAAGGGACGAGCGGGACAGGGGGCTCAAACACTGAAGCTTTCTTT.

The chain carries TRBV6-5 and TRBJ2-7; weak D call: TRBD2 (6 bases). The V and J ends lost 0 bases and 8 bases respectively, with 11 bases between them. The CDR3 extends over 13 amino acids. Germline assignment: CDR1 MNHEY and CDR2 SVGAGI. Here the CDR3 reads CASSYSEGTKQYF. DNA for the CDR3: TGTGCCAGCAGTTACTCGGAGGGTACGAAGCAGTACTTC.